This T cell receptor (beta chain) was profiled in a study of control samples from healthy donors and cancer patients. Clones were sequenced by immunoSEQ multiplex PCR, and TCRdb holds only the in-frame ones, with some missing. The sample records around 80,000 clones, more than 70% being singletons. V trimming: 6 bases; J trimming: 3 bases; junction bases outside the gene matches: 8. The germline V gene has CDR1 ENHRY and CDR2 SYGVKD. The CDR3 has 14 amino acids. The chain joins TRBV10-3 to TRBJ2-7; 7 positions agree with TRBD1. Sequencing input: blood. The sequence was obtained from a woman aged 45-59 years in good health. CDR3 coding DNA: TGTGCCATCAGCCCGGGACAGAAGATCTACGAGCAGTACTTC. Its protein is CAISPGQKIYEQYF.